This entry features one T cell receptor beta chain sequence. With 4 bases removed from V and 3 bases from J, the gap between germline ends came to 8 bases. The CDR3 contains 13 residues. The germline CDR1 and CDR2 sequences are LGHDT and YNNKEL (reference sequence). Some clones are missing from TCRdb's copy, which holds only in-frame ones; the method was immunoSEQ multiplex PCR. In the table there are 55,000 to 85,000 clones, roughly 80% of which are singletons. This sample is part of a study of blood T cell repertoires in COVID-19. The overall study: The United States, Italy and Spain supplied acute and convalescent COVID-19 samples.

This chain connects TRBV3-1 (or the pseudogene TRBV3-2) to TRBJ2-3; D unclear. This TCR derives from a man between 60 and 75 years old with acute or convalescent COVID-19. Source material: peripheral blood. As DNA, the CDR3 is TGTGCCAGCAGCCGACTTGGGACAGATACGCAGTATTTT. Amino acid sequence: CASSRLGTDTQYF.